A single sample gave rise to the 14 T cell receptor beta chains below, sequenced in a study of tumor-infiltrating lymphocytes in primary liver carcinoma. A constant-region primer served to make TCR beta cDNA from approximately 490 ng total RNA. Nested multiplex PCR, run for three rounds with slightly modified ARM-PCR, yielded TCR beta libraries. Two initial PCR rounds of 10 to 11 cycles each paired TRBV1-TRBV30 forward primers with a C-beta reverse primer. In TCRdb, the multiplex PCR reads were re-called with MiXCR into one record per CDR3 protein. The sample consists of fewer than 400,000 distinct CDR3 sequences, 65% of them appearing once. RNA isolated from unsorted whole blood supplied the blood RNA, with germline DNA also extracted. Sequences were obtained from peripheral blood. These receptors were obtained from a man aged 40-55 years with primary liver carcinoma and hepatitis B virus infection.

The table lists this clonotype with a few counts. The chain recombines TRBV14 with TRBJ2-3; 13 bases line up with TRBD2. V lost 2 bases and J lost 3; bases outside the gene matches: 14. This CDR3 region has 20 residues. The germline V gene has CDR1 SGHDN and CDR2 FVKESK. CDR3 sequence reads: CASSQSSLAGGPSRTDTQYF. CDR3 coding DNA: TGTGCCAGCAGCCAATCCTCACTAGCGGGAGGGCCATCAAGGACAGATACGCAGTATTTT.

Turning to this clonotype: This may be a read error: a much more frequent sequence differs by one nucleotide. The rearrangement links TRBV6-5 to TRBJ2-3; 7 nucleotides align to TRBD1. This CDR3 has 14 residues. Germline loops: CDR1 MNHEY, CDR2 SVGAGI. The CDR3 DNA is TGTGATTGGGGACAGCCGCACTTTGGAGATACGCAGTATTTT. Residues: CDWGQPHFGDTQYF.

The CDR3 DNA reads TGTGCCAGCAGCCCTTCAGGCGGGAGCCGGTCCTACAATGAGCAGTTCTTC. It specifies CASSPSGGSRSYNEQFF. The rearrangement joins TRBV5-4 to TRBJ2-1, with 7 nucleotides matching TRBD2. This CDR3 comprises 17 residues. V lost 4 bases and J lost 1; bases outside the gene matches: 11. CDR1 and CDR2 from the germline V gene are SGHNT and YYREEE (reference sequence).

J is TRBJ2-7 and V is TRBV2, with 9 bases aligning to TRBD1. V shed 4 bases and J 5 bases; nucleotides not matched to a gene: 3. The germline V gene has CDR1 SNHLY and CDR2 FYNNEI. This CDR3 spans 13 amino acids. CDR3 residues: CASSAWDRDEQYF. CDR3 DNA sequence: TGTGCCAGCAGTGCCTGGGACAGGGACGAGCAGTACTTC.

The genes are TRBV28 and TRBJ2-1, with TRBD2 matching 16 bases. Germline trimming cut 8 bases from V and 10 bases from J; bases unmatched to any gene: 2. The germline V gene encodes CDR1 MDHEN and CDR2 SYDVKM. The CDR3 has 13 amino acids. The CDR3 DNA reads TGTGCCAGCGGGACTAGCGGGGGGGGAGAGCAGTTCTTC. It yields the protein CASGTSGGGEQFF.

Worth noting for this clonotype: A much larger clone lies a single base off, so this may be a read error. The rearrangement links TRBV12-3 or TRBV12-4 to TRBJ2-3; 11 bases fit TRBD2. The CDR3 length is 17 residues. The trim removed 5 bases at V and 5 bases at J, leaving 12 bases unmatched. The CDR3 protein is CASSPTSGTPSGDTQYF. Written as DNA, the CDR3 is TGTGCCAGCAGTCCGACTAGCGGGACTCCTTCCGGAGATACGCAGTATTTT.

The sample holds a few counts of this clonotype. The V call is TRBV7-9, the J call TRBJ2-7; D is unclear. Germline assignment: CDR1 SEHNR and CDR2 FQNEAQ (reference sequence). V lost 4 bases, J lost 2 bases, and 15 bases lay in between. CDR3 length: 15 amino acids. The CDR3 reads CASSSSPAGTYEQYF. In nucleotides, the CDR3 is TGTGCCAGCAGCTCCTCTCCGGCCGGAACCTACGAGCAGTACTTC.

Points on this clonotype: Because the CDR3 is missing its conserved closing phenylalanine or tryptophan, this is likely a read error. The chain links TRBV6-1 to TRBJ1-5; D is ambiguous. CDR3 length: 17 residues. Germline V CDR1 and CDR2: MNHNS, SASEGT. The CDR3 loop reads CASSEAPGRNSSQPQHS. DNA for the CDR3: TGTGCCAGCAGTGAAGCGCCCGGGCGAAATAGCAGTCAGCCCCAGCATTCT.

As regards this clonotype: This may come from a read error, since a much larger clone is one base off. The chain combines TRBV12-3 or TRBV12-4 with TRBJ2-7; D is unresolved. This CDR3 spans 12 amino acids. The CDR3 sequence is CTSSPPVGEQYF. The CDR3 DNA is TGTACCAGCAGTCCCCCCGTGGGCGAGCAGTACTTC.

In the case of this clonotype: A single base separates this from a much larger clone, so it may be a read error. The chain has TRBV4-2 and TRBJ2-7; 8 bases agree with TRBD1. This CDR3 region has 13 residues. Germline V lookup: CDR1 LGHNA, CDR2 YNFKEQ. The CDR3: CAGSRGQGYEQYF. The CDR3 DNA sequence: TGTGCCGGCAGCAGAGGACAGGGCTACGAGCAGTACTTC.

In regard to this clonotype: A much larger clone lies one base from this, so it may be a read error. The chain joins TRBV4-2 to TRBJ2-7; 8 nucleotides align to TRBD2. The CDR3 consists of 14 residues. After removal of 0 bases from V and 6 bases from J, the junction contained 4 bases not matched to a gene. CDR1 and CDR2 (germline): LGHNA, YNFKEQ. CDR3 coding DNA: TGTGCCAGCAGCCAAGATCACACTAGCGGCGAGCAGTACTTC. The encoded protein is CASSQDHTSGEQYF.

Of note for this clonotype: The germline gene is not matched at one end of the junction; a read error may be the cause. The V gene is TRBV11-1, the J gene TRBJ2-7, with 8 bases that match TRBD1. Per the germline V gene, CDR1 is SGHAT and CDR2 is FQDESV (reference sequence). This CDR3 region has 16 residues. CDR3 coding DNA: TGTGACAGCAGCTCTGGTCCAGGACAGGGTTCCTACGAGCAGTGCTTC. As protein: CDSSSGPGQGSYEQCF.

Comments on this clonotype: A much larger clone differs by one base, so this may be a read error. The chain's CDR3 is CSVEGDNSGNTTYF. For the CDR3, the DNA is TGCAGCGTTGAGGGGGACAACTCTGGAAACACCACATATTTT. The chain links TRBV29-1 to TRBJ1-3; D may be TRBD1 (6 bases). The CDR3 loop spans 14 amino acids. The germline V gene encodes CDR1 SQVTM and CDR2 ANQGSEA.

This clonotype was seen a few times. This may come from a read error, since a much larger clone is one base off. V gene TRBV12-3 or TRBV12-4 combines with J gene TRBJ1-1, with 7 bases fitting TRBD1. This CDR3 is 13 amino acids long. The CDR3 bases are TGTGCCAGCACTCTTCAAGGGGGCACTGAAGATTTCTTT. Amino acids: CASTLQGGTEDFF.